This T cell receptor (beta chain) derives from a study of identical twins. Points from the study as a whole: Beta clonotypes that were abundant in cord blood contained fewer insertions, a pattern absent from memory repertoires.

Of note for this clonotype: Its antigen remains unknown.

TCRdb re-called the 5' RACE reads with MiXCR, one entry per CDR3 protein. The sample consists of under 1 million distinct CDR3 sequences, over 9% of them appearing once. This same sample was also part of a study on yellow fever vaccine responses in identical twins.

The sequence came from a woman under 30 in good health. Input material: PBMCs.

The CDR3 loop is CSAREGGEVNTEAFF. The DNA of the CDR3 is TGCAGTGCTAGAGAGGGGGGCGAAGTGAACACTGAAGCTTTCTTT. The chain uses TRBV20-1 and TRBJ1-1; D might be TRBD1 (6 bases). The CDR3 consists of 15 residues. V was shortened by 0 bases and J by 0 bases, with 11 bases between the two germline ends. Germline V lookup: CDR1 DFQATT, CDR2 SNEGSKA (reference sequence).